This is a list of T cell receptor beta chains from one sample in a study of T cells in Graves' hyperthyroidism and ophthalmopathy. TCRdb recomputed calls from the multiplex PCR reads with MiXCR, one row per CDR3 protein. The sample yields under 800,000 distinct CDR3 sequences, 12% to 15% seen once. The sample consisted of blood. These receptors were obtained from a woman under 30 with Graves' hyperthyroidism. Each CDR3 is given with its conserved first and last residue. A D gene is named only where the DNA matches it firmly. The listing skips clone size in some rows; elsewhere it reads once, few, many or a size class.

v_call: TRBV2; j_call: TRBJ1-2; d_call: TRBD1; clone_size: many; cdr3_nt: TGTGCCAGCAGTGGGGGGACAGGGGTGTCGGGTGGCTACACCTTC; cdr3_aa: CASSGGTGVSGGYTF
v_call: TRBV6-2/TRBV6-3; j_call: TRBJ2-1; d_call: -; clone_size: many; cdr3_nt: TGTGCCAGCAGTCCCGAAGACATTTACAATGAGCAGTTCTTC; cdr3_aa: CASSPEDIYNEQFF
v_call: TRBV12-3/TRBV12-4; j_call: TRBJ2-5; d_call: -; clone_size: few; cdr3_nt: TGTGCCAGCAGTTTAAGACGCGTACAAGAGACCCAGTACTTC; cdr3_aa: CASSLRRVQETQYF
v_call: TRBV5-1; j_call: TRBJ2-3; d_call: -; clone_size: -; cdr3_nt: TGCGCCAGCCTCGAGAAGGGGACGCAGTATTTT; cdr3_aa: CASLEKGTQYF
v_call: TRBV6-5; j_call: TRBJ2-3; d_call: -; clone_size: -; cdr3_nt: TGTGCCAGCAGTTGGACTGGTTTGGCCACAGATACGCAGTATTTT; cdr3_aa: CASSWTGLATDTQYF
v_call: TRBV6-5; j_call: TRBJ1-5; d_call: TRBD1; clone_size: many; cdr3_nt: TGTGCCAGCAGTTACGGGACAGGGAAAAATCAGCCCCAGCATTTT; cdr3_aa: CASSYGTGKNQPQHF
v_call: TRBV6-5; j_call: TRBJ1-1; d_call: -; clone_size: -; cdr3_nt: TGTGCCAGCAGTTACGTTGGGCGGGTGAACACTGAAGCTTTCTTT; cdr3_aa: CASSYVGRVNTEAFF
v_call: TRBV4-1; j_call: TRBJ2-7; d_call: TRBD1; clone_size: many; cdr3_nt: TGCGCCAGCAGCCAACCGGGACAGTACTACGAGCAGTACTTC; cdr3_aa: CASSQPGQYYEQYF
v_call: TRBV7-3; j_call: TRBJ2-7; d_call: TRBD2; clone_size: many; cdr3_nt: TGTGCCAGCAGCTTATATCCTAGCGGGAGGCAGGGCGAGCAGTACTTC; cdr3_aa: CASSLYPSGRQGEQYF
v_call: TRBV18; j_call: TRBJ2-5; d_call: -; clone_size: few; cdr3_nt: TGTGCCAGCTCACCATACTTAGGGAGCGGAGGAGAGACCCAGTACTTC; cdr3_aa: CASSPYLGSGGETQYF
v_call: TRBV7-2; j_call: TRBJ2-5; d_call: -; clone_size: many; cdr3_nt: TGTGCCAGCAGCTTGGGTGCGGGAGAGACCCAGTACTTC; cdr3_aa: CASSLGAGETQYF
v_call: TRBV19; j_call: TRBJ2-3; d_call: -; clone_size: few; cdr3_nt: TGTGCCAGTAGTATCAGCGGGTCAGGCACAGATACGCAGTATTTT; cdr3_aa: CASSISGSGTDTQYF
v_call: TRBV2; j_call: TRBJ1-1; d_call: -; clone_size: many; cdr3_nt: TGTGCCAGCACCCGGGTCGGGGGGAACACTGAAGCTTTCTTT; cdr3_aa: CASTRVGGNTEAFF
v_call: TRBV5-6; j_call: TRBJ2-7; d_call: TRBD2; clone_size: -; cdr3_nt: TGTGCCAGCAGCTTGACAGCGGGAGGGCTCGGGTACGAGCAGTACTTC; cdr3_aa: CASSLTAGGLGYEQYF
v_call: TRBV6-2/TRBV6-3; j_call: TRBJ1-4; d_call: TRBD1; clone_size: few; cdr3_nt: TGTGCCAGCAGTCCGGGGGACAGGGATACTGAAAAACTGTTTTTT; cdr3_aa: CASSPGDRDTEKLFF
v_call: TRBV20-1; j_call: TRBJ1-1; d_call: -; clone_size: many; cdr3_nt: TGCAGTGCTAGAACCGGGAACGAGAACACTGAAGCTTTCTTT; cdr3_aa: CSARTGNENTEAFF
v_call: TRBV14; j_call: TRBJ2-4; d_call: TRBD2; clone_size: -; cdr3_nt: TGTGCCAGCAGCCATACAGCGGGAGAGCTCATTCAGTACTTC; cdr3_aa: CASSHTAGELIQYF
v_call: TRBV4-1; j_call: TRBJ1-5; d_call: -; clone_size: many; cdr3_nt: TGCGCCAGCAGCCATCCGGGAGGGGGGAGCAATCAGCCCCAGCATTTT; cdr3_aa: CASSHPGGGSNQPQHF
v_call: TRBV7-9; j_call: TRBJ2-5; d_call: -; clone_size: many; cdr3_nt: TGTGCCAGCAGGTCTAGTGATTGGGAGACCCAGTACTTC; cdr3_aa: CASRSSDWETQYF
v_call: TRBV29-1; j_call: TRBJ2-2; d_call: -; clone_size: -; cdr3_nt: TGCAGCGTTGTCGGGGCTTTACCGAACACCGGGGAGCTGTTTTTT; cdr3_aa: CSVVGALPNTGELFF
v_call: TRBV28; j_call: TRBJ2-3; d_call: -; clone_size: many; cdr3_nt: TGTGCCAGCAGTTTGACGAACACTTACACAGATACGCAGTATTTT; cdr3_aa: CASSLTNTYTDTQYF
v_call: TRBV7-9; j_call: TRBJ2-1; d_call: TRBD2; clone_size: few; cdr3_nt: TGTGCCAGCAGCTTAAGTTTGGGGGGGGAGCAGTTCTTC; cdr3_aa: CASSLSLGGEQFF
v_call: TRBV30; j_call: TRBJ2-7; d_call: -; clone_size: many; cdr3_nt: TGTGCCTGGAGTGTACTTCTGAAGAAGGAGCAGTACTTC; cdr3_aa: CAWSVLLKKEQYF
v_call: TRBV4-2; j_call: TRBJ2-1; d_call: -; clone_size: -; cdr3_nt: TGTGCCAGCAGCCCACAACCCGGGACTGCGAACAATGAGCAGTTCTTC; cdr3_aa: CASSPQPGTANNEQFF
v_call: TRBV25-1; j_call: TRBJ1-3; d_call: -; clone_size: few; cdr3_nt: TGTGCCAGCAGTGAAGGGGGACTTTCCGGAAACACCATATATTTT; cdr3_aa: CASSEGGLSGNTIYF
v_call: TRBV6-5; j_call: TRBJ2-3; d_call: -; clone_size: -; cdr3_nt: TGTGCCAGCAGTTACTCGCTAGCAGGGCGTACAGATACGCAGTATTTT; cdr3_aa: CASSYSLAGRTDTQYF
v_call: TRBV10-3; j_call: TRBJ2-6; d_call: -; clone_size: -; cdr3_nt: TGTGCCATCATTCATGGGGGTGGGGCCAACGTCCTGACTTTC; cdr3_aa: CAIIHGGGANVLTF
v_call: TRBV2; j_call: TRBJ1-1; d_call: -; clone_size: many; cdr3_nt: TGTGCCAGCAAGGGACGTCGGAACACTGAAGCTTTCTTT; cdr3_aa: CASKGRRNTEAFF
v_call: TRBV20-1; j_call: TRBJ1-4; d_call: -; clone_size: -; cdr3_nt: TGCAGTGCCCCAGGGGCAGGGAGGGCTAATGAAAAACTGTTTTTT; cdr3_aa: CSAPGAGRANEKLFF
v_call: TRBV28; j_call: TRBJ2-1; d_call: TRBD2; clone_size: -; cdr3_nt: TGTGCCAGCTGTTGGACTAGCGGGAGGGTCAATGAGCAGTTCTTC; cdr3_aa: CASCWTSGRVNEQFF